Listed here are 3 T cell receptor beta chains from one sample, sequenced in a study of regulatory T cells in long-lasting Graves disease. Combining iRepertoire HTBI primers with Arm-PCR of CDR3 regions, the authors built TCR beta libraries. TCRdb re-derived calls from the multiplex PCR reads in MiXCR, one entry per CDR3 protein. The sample yields about 430,000 distinct CDR3 sequences, roughly a fifth seen once. The time point is: persistent/refractory GD, antithyroid drugs over 5 years with positive TRAb. RNA from PBMCs was the source of the TCR library. Sample: peripheral blood mononuclear cells (PBMCs), taken when the disease was refractory, from a patient treated with antithyroid drugs. These receptors all come from a female donor with Graves disease.

Ten or more counts support this clonotype. The chain has TRBV28 and TRBJ1-6; D remains unclear. The CDR3 covers 12 residues. V dropped 3 bases and J dropped 10 bases, with 7 bases sitting between them. Germline values: CDR1 MDHEN, CDR2 SYDVKM. This CDR3 is CASSFFASPLHF. In DNA form, the CDR3 reads TGTGCCAGCAGTTTTTTCGCCTCACCCCTCCACTTT.

Only a few counts were recorded for this clonotype. The chain is built from TRBV15 and TRBJ2-7; D call uncertain. The CDR3 runs 12 residues. The V end was cut by 3 bases, the J end by 6 bases, with 9 bases between. CDR1 and CDR2 (germline): LNHNV, YYDKDF (reference sequence). The DNA for the CDR3 is TGTGCCACCAGCAGGGCCATGGGCGAGCAGTACTTC. Translation: CATSRAMGEQYF.

This chain links TRBV29-1 with TRBJ2-4; the D gene is possibly TRBD2 (5 bases). The germline CDR1 and CDR2 sequences are SQVTM and ANQGSEA. V lost 0 bases and J lost 6, with 18 bases in between. This CDR3 is built from 16 residues. DNA of the CDR3: TGCAGCGTTGAAGATCAGGCTAGCTACGACCCAAACATTCAGTACTTC. It specifies CSVEDQASYDPNIQYF.